These T cell receptor beta chains were read from a single sample in a study of identifying expanded T cells in peripheral blood. Repertoires were generated with immunoSEQ multiplex PCR, while TCRdb's copy carries only in-frame clones and drops some. The top ten clones hold roughly 20% of a sample with about 80,000 clones, around 90% of them seen once. Sequenced: blood. These receptors originate from a person aged 18-69 years in good health. Each CDR3 is given with its conserved first and last residue. A D gene is named only where the DNA matches it firmly. The listing skips clone size in some rows; elsewhere it reads once, few, many or a size class.

clone_size: -
j_call: TRBJ2-7
v_call: TRBV19
d_call: -
cdr3_nt: TGTGCCAGTAGTATCATCAGGAGGTACTACGAGCAGTACTTC
cdr3_aa: CASSIIRRYYEQYF

clone_size: few
j_call: TRBJ2-7
v_call: TRBV5-6
d_call: TRBD1
cdr3_nt: TGTGCCAGCAGCTTCTACCAGACAGGGGGCGGAAGGGAGCAGTACTTC
cdr3_aa: CASSFYQTGGGREQYF

clone_size: -
j_call: TRBJ2-7
v_call: TRBV5-1
d_call: -
cdr3_nt: TGCGCCAGCAGCTTGGGCGGGGCCCTAATTCCCTACGAGCAGTACTTC
cdr3_aa: CASSLGGALIPYEQYF

clone_size: -
j_call: TRBJ1-5
v_call: TRBV6-6
d_call: -
cdr3_nt: TGTGCCAGCAGTCGGCATGGTCGGAGAACCGATCAGCCCCAGCATTTT
cdr3_aa: CASSRHGRRTDQPQHF

clone_size: -
j_call: TRBJ1-1
v_call: TRBV19
d_call: TRBD1
cdr3_nt: TGTGCCAGTAGTACAGGGGGTCCTACGACTGAAGCTTTCTTT
cdr3_aa: CASSTGGPTTEAFF

clone_size: -
j_call: TRBJ1-5
v_call: TRBV7-2
d_call: -
cdr3_nt: TGTGCCAGCAGCTTAGCAAGCGGGCAGGGCAATCAGCCCCAGCATTTT
cdr3_aa: CASSLASGQGNQPQHF

clone_size: -
j_call: TRBJ2-3
v_call: TRBV6-4
d_call: -
cdr3_nt: TGTGCCAGCAGTGAAGACGATAGCACAGATACGCAGTATTTT
cdr3_aa: CASSEDDSTDTQYF

clone_size: -
j_call: TRBJ1-1
v_call: TRBV10-2
d_call: -
cdr3_nt: TGCGCCAGCAGTGGTGGCCCAGGGTCGGACACTGAAGCTTTCTTT
cdr3_aa: CASSGGPGSDTEAFF

clone_size: -
j_call: TRBJ1-2
v_call: TRBV5-6
d_call: -
cdr3_nt: TGTGCCAGCAGCTTGGGGCAGCCCTATGGCTACACCTTC
cdr3_aa: CASSLGQPYGYTF

clone_size: -
j_call: TRBJ2-5
v_call: TRBV15
d_call: -
cdr3_nt: TGTGCCACCAGCAGAGATAACAGGGCGAAAGAGACCCAGTACTTC
cdr3_aa: CATSRDNRAKETQYF

clone_size: -
j_call: TRBJ2-3
v_call: TRBV27
d_call: -
cdr3_nt: TGTGCCAGCAGTCGAATAAGGGGGGGTAGCACAGATACGCAGTATTTT
cdr3_aa: CASSRIRGGSTDTQYF

clone_size: -
j_call: TRBJ1-2
v_call: TRBV10-3
d_call: TRBD1
cdr3_nt: TGTGCCATCTCCAGGACAGGGATAGACTATGGCTACACCTTC
cdr3_aa: CAISRTGIDYGYTF

clone_size: -
j_call: TRBJ2-2
v_call: TRBV12-5
d_call: -
cdr3_nt: TGTGCTAGTGGTTTGGTATTAGGGCGCATAGTGAACACCGGGGAGCTGTTTTTT
cdr3_aa: CASGLVLGRIVNTGELFF

clone_size: -
j_call: TRBJ2-7
v_call: TRBV11-2
d_call: -
cdr3_nt: TGTGCCAGCAGAAGCTTCGGGGGTTCTGGACCCTACGAGCAGTACTTC
cdr3_aa: CASRSFGGSGPYEQYF

clone_size: -
j_call: TRBJ1-3
v_call: TRBV11-1
d_call: -
cdr3_nt: TGTGCCAGCAGCTTAAAAGGGGCAGGGCCCGGAAACACCATATATTTT
cdr3_aa: CASSLKGAGPGNTIYF

clone_size: -
j_call: TRBJ1-1
v_call: TRBV20-1
d_call: -
cdr3_nt: TGCAGTGCTCTAGACGGGCCTGAAGCTTTCTTT
cdr3_aa: CSALDGPEAFF

clone_size: -
j_call: TRBJ1-5
v_call: TRBV19
d_call: -
cdr3_nt: TGTGCCAGTAAAGGTAGCAATCAGCCCCAGCATTTT
cdr3_aa: CASKGSNQPQHF

clone_size: -
j_call: TRBJ1-5
v_call: TRBV28
d_call: -
cdr3_nt: TGTGCCAGCACTCCTACGGGCCATGGGCGCAATCAGCCCCAGCATTTT
cdr3_aa: CASTPTGHGRNQPQHF

clone_size: -
j_call: TRBJ1-3
v_call: TRBV6-5
d_call: -
cdr3_nt: TGTGCCAGCCAACAGGCGTGGAGAAACACCATATATTTT
cdr3_aa: CASQQAWRNTIYF

clone_size: -
j_call: TRBJ2-1
v_call: TRBV28
d_call: TRBD2
cdr3_nt: TGTGCCAGCAGTTTGGGAGCGGGGACCCGCAATGAGCAGTTCTTC
cdr3_aa: CASSLGAGTRNEQFF

clone_size: medium-sized
j_call: TRBJ1-2
v_call: TRBV6-5
d_call: TRBD1
cdr3_nt: TGTGCCAGCAGTTTAACACAGGGGGGAACTTACTATGGCTACACCTTC
cdr3_aa: CASSLTQGGTYYGYTF

clone_size: -
j_call: TRBJ1-2
v_call: TRBV18
d_call: -
cdr3_nt: TGTGCCAGCTCATCGCGCCGGGGGGTGGACTATGGCTACACCTTC
cdr3_aa: CASSSRRGVDYGYTF

clone_size: -
j_call: TRBJ2-7
v_call: TRBV13
d_call: -
cdr3_nt: TGTGCCAGCAGCTTAGGGGCTCGACCCTACGAGCAGTACTTC
cdr3_aa: CASSLGARPYEQYF

clone_size: -
j_call: TRBJ1-2
v_call: TRBV6-6
d_call: TRBD1
cdr3_nt: TGTGCCAGCAGCCGAACAGGGGAGGGCTATGGCTACACCTTC
cdr3_aa: CASSRTGEGYGYTF

clone_size: -
j_call: TRBJ2-2
v_call: TRBV7-9
d_call: -
cdr3_nt: TGTGCCAGCAGCTTTAGGGGGGATGACACCGGGGAGCTGTTTTTT
cdr3_aa: CASSFRGDDTGELFF

clone_size: -
j_call: TRBJ1-6
v_call: TRBV10-3
d_call: TRBD1
cdr3_nt: TGTGCCAACAGGGGGAGCTCCTATAATTCACCCCTCCACTTT
cdr3_aa: CANRGSSYNSPLHF

clone_size: few
j_call: TRBJ2-7
v_call: TRBV9
d_call: TRBD1
cdr3_nt: TGTGCCAGCAGGGATCCGGGACAGGGGTCCCGACCCCATATCTACGAGCAGTACTTC
cdr3_aa: CASRDPGQGSRPHIYEQYF

clone_size: -
j_call: TRBJ2-7
v_call: TRBV5-6
d_call: -
cdr3_nt: TGTGCCAGCAGCAAGGGCTGGTTTCAAGTGCAGTACTTC
cdr3_aa: CASSKGWFQVQYF

clone_size: -
j_call: TRBJ1-1
v_call: TRBV2
d_call: -
cdr3_nt: TGTGCCAGCAGCAAGGACAGGAACACTGAAGCTTTCTTT
cdr3_aa: CASSKDRNTEAFF

clone_size: -
j_call: TRBJ2-1
v_call: TRBV9
d_call: -
cdr3_nt: TGTGCCAGCAGCGTAGGACACATGGGCTCCTACAATGAGCAGTTCTTC
cdr3_aa: CASSVGHMGSYNEQFF

clone_size: -
j_call: TRBJ2-7
v_call: TRBV5-6
d_call: TRBD1
cdr3_nt: TGTGCCAGCAGCTTGGACGAAGACAGGGGCTCCTACGAGCAGTACTTC
cdr3_aa: CASSLDEDRGSYEQYF

clone_size: -
j_call: TRBJ1-5
v_call: TRBV2
d_call: -
cdr3_nt: TGTGCCAGCAGTGGGGCAACAGCTTATAGCAATCAGCCCCAGCATTTT
cdr3_aa: CASSGATAYSNQPQHF

clone_size: -
j_call: TRBJ2-2
v_call: TRBV5-1
d_call: -
cdr3_nt: TGCGCCAGCAGCTTGGTTGAGGGTTCGAACACCGGGGAGCTGTTTTTT
cdr3_aa: CASSLVEGSNTGELFF

clone_size: -
j_call: TRBJ2-7
v_call: TRBV4-1
d_call: -
cdr3_nt: TGCGCCAGCAGCCTCTCCCCTTTGACGGCTTCCTACGAGCAGTACTTC
cdr3_aa: CASSLSPLTASYEQYF

clone_size: -
j_call: TRBJ2-7
v_call: TRBV14
d_call: -
cdr3_nt: TGTGCCAGCAGCCAAGAAGGGACATGGGGGGCCTACGAGCAGTACTTC
cdr3_aa: CASSQEGTWGAYEQYF

clone_size: -
j_call: TRBJ2-5
v_call: TRBV29-1
d_call: TRBD2
cdr3_nt: TGCAGCGCCCGCGGGGGGCTGGGGGCGACCCAGTACTTC
cdr3_aa: CSARGGLGATQYF

clone_size: -
j_call: TRBJ1-1
v_call: TRBV14
d_call: TRBD1
cdr3_nt: TGTGCCAGCAGCCAGGACAGGCGGGAAGCTTTCTTT
cdr3_aa: CASSQDRREAFF

clone_size: -
j_call: TRBJ1-4
v_call: TRBV11-2
d_call: -
cdr3_nt: TGTGCCAGCAGCTTACGGGCAACAACTAATGAAAAACTGTTTTTT
cdr3_aa: CASSLRATTNEKLFF

clone_size: -
j_call: TRBJ2-3
v_call: TRBV11-1
d_call: TRBD2
cdr3_nt: TGTGCCAGCAGCTTAGCAAGCGGGGCTAGCACAGATACGCAGTATTTT
cdr3_aa: CASSLASGASTDTQYF

clone_size: -
j_call: TRBJ1-1
v_call: TRBV7-9
d_call: -
cdr3_nt: TGTGCCAGCAGCGTCGACAGGCGAGATATGAACACTGAAGCTTTCTTT
cdr3_aa: CASSVDRRDMNTEAFF

clone_size: few
j_call: TRBJ1-2
v_call: TRBV18
d_call: -
cdr3_nt: TGTGCCAGCTCACCTGAAAGAGACTATGGCTACACCTTC
cdr3_aa: CASSPERDYGYTF

clone_size: once
j_call: TRBJ1-2
v_call: TRBV19
d_call: -
cdr3_nt: TGTGCCAGTAGAGGACAGAGCTATGGCTACACCTTC
cdr3_aa: CASRGQSYGYTF

clone_size: -
j_call: TRBJ2-1
v_call: TRBV7-8
d_call: -
cdr3_nt: TGTGCCAGCAGCCACTCTCCGAGACAGTGGGCCGTCAGGGCGGGGCAGTTCTTC
cdr3_aa: CASSHSPRQWAVRAGQFF

clone_size: -
j_call: TRBJ2-2
v_call: TRBV7-6
d_call: -
cdr3_nt: TGTGCCAGCAGCCGAGGGGTTATTGGGGGACGGCCGAACACCGGGGAGCTGTTTTTT
cdr3_aa: CASSRGVIGGRPNTGELFF

clone_size: -
j_call: TRBJ2-7
v_call: TRBV5-1
d_call: TRBD2
cdr3_nt: TGCGCCAGCAGCTTGTGGAACGGGGGGGTATCTTACGAGCAGTACTTC
cdr3_aa: CASSLWNGGVSYEQYF

clone_size: -
j_call: TRBJ2-3
v_call: TRBV4-1
d_call: TRBD2
cdr3_nt: TGCGCCAGCAGCCAAGGGGGACTAGCGGGAGGGGAGTATTTT
cdr3_aa: CASSQGGLAGGEYF

clone_size: -
j_call: TRBJ1-1
v_call: TRBV7-9
d_call: TRBD1
cdr3_nt: TGTGCCAGCCAGACAGGGCTGGGCACTGAAGCTTTCTTT
cdr3_aa: CASQTGLGTEAFF

clone_size: -
j_call: TRBJ2-3
v_call: TRBV5-4
d_call: -
cdr3_nt: TGTGCCAGCAGCTGGTGGGGGGCCGGGGCAGATACGCAGTATTTT
cdr3_aa: CASSWWGAGADTQYF

clone_size: -
j_call: TRBJ1-1
v_call: TRBV6-1
d_call: TRBD1
cdr3_nt: TGTGCCAGCAGTGAAGCGCGACAGGGTTGGAACACTGAAGCTTTCTTT
cdr3_aa: CASSEARQGWNTEAFF

clone_size: few
j_call: TRBJ2-5
v_call: TRBV7-9
d_call: TRBD2
cdr3_nt: TGTGCCAGCAGCTGGGGAACTAGCGGGGGCCAAGAGACCCAGTACTTC
cdr3_aa: CASSWGTSGGQETQYF

clone_size: -
j_call: TRBJ2-7
v_call: TRBV5-6
d_call: -
cdr3_nt: TGTGCCAGCAGCTTGGGGGGGAACACTGCCTACGAGCAGTACTTC
cdr3_aa: CASSLGGNTAYEQYF

clone_size: once
j_call: TRBJ1-5
v_call: TRBV30
d_call: TRBD1
cdr3_nt: TGTGCCTGGAGTGTGGGACAGGGATTAAATCAGCCCCAGCATTTT
cdr3_aa: CAWSVGQGLNQPQHF

clone_size: -
j_call: TRBJ2-7
v_call: TRBV7-2
d_call: TRBD1
cdr3_nt: TGTGCCAGCAGCACCAGACAGGGGTGGTCCTACGAGCAGTACTTC
cdr3_aa: CASSTRQGWSYEQYF

clone_size: -
j_call: TRBJ2-3
v_call: TRBV9
d_call: -
cdr3_nt: TGTGCCAGCAGCGTAGGGGGTGTTACTACCACAGATACGCAGTATTTT
cdr3_aa: CASSVGGVTTTDTQYF

clone_size: -
j_call: TRBJ1-4
v_call: TRBV14
d_call: -
cdr3_nt: TGTGCCAGCAGCCAAGATGAACTTGAGGGCGCAACTAATGAAAAACTGTTTTTT
cdr3_aa: CASSQDELEGATNEKLFF